This T cell receptor (beta chain) came from a study of cytomegalovirus exposure and HLA in healthy donors. The PCR contained 60 Vbeta and 13 Jbeta primers. The method was immunoSEQ multiplex PCR; TCRdb's version includes in-frame clones alone and lacks a portion of them. The table records some 200,000 clones, 73% of them present only once. The germline V gene has CDR1 MNHNS and CDR2 SASEGT. The V end lost 1 base, the J end lost 0 bases, and 9 bases lay between the germline ends. The CDR3 covers 15 residues. Study observations and caveats: The authors assumed roughly uniform sequencing depth across donors for presence/absence analyses. In vitro, a few CMV-associated chains proved specific for CMV antigens. TRBV6-2, TRBV6-3 and some other V segments were unresolvable in 87-base-pair reads.

Concerning this clone itself: Antigen unknown.

The sequence came from a woman younger than 45 in good health and CMV-seronegative. The sequencing input was PBMCs. V gene TRBV6-1 combines with J gene TRBJ1-2; no reliable D call. This chain's CDR3 is CASSEVGTTNYGYTF. The CDR3 DNA sequence: TGTGCCAGCAGTGAAGTTGGCACAACTAACTATGGCTACACCTTC.